These 21 T cell receptor beta chains came from one sample sequenced in a study of cytomegalovirus exposure and HLA in healthy donors. This PCR relied on a set of 60 Vbeta primers and 13 Jbeta primers. TCRdb's copy holds only in-frame clones and misses some; the assay was immunoSEQ multiplex PCR. This sample has some 170,000 clones, with around 75% found just once. The specimen was PBMCs. These receptors all come from a female donor in good health and CMV-seronegative.

V usage is TRBV4-1 and J usage is TRBJ2-3; 9 bases align to TRBD2. Unmatched junction bases numbered 6, after V lost 0 bases and J lost 2 bases. The germline gives CDR1 MGHRA, CDR2 YSYEKL. The CDR3 totals 17 residues. The CDR3 DNA is TGCGCCAGCAGCCAAGATCGGCGGGGGGGAGACACAGATACGCAGTATTTT. Protein product: CASSQDRRGGDTDTQYF.

The rearrangement uses TRBV30 and TRBJ2-2, with a weak D call TRBD1 (5 bases). The V gene lost 0 bases and the J gene lost 8 bases, with 13 bases spanning the gap. Germline values: CDR1 GTSNPN, CDR2 SVGIG (reference sequence). The CDR3 has 14 amino acids. CDR3 nucleotide sequence: TGTGCCTGGAGTGTTTCCCAGGGATCGGGGGAGCTGTTTTTT. It specifies CAWSVSQGSGELFF.

This clone was detected only once. In nucleotides, the CDR3 is TGTGCCAGCAGCTTAGTCCCGTCTGGAAACACCATATATTTT. The encoded protein is CASSLVPSGNTIYF. The chain employs TRBV11-2 and TRBJ1-3; D call uncertain. The CDR3 has 14 amino acids. The ends were cut back, 1 base at V and 1 base at J, with 5 bases in the middle. Per germline, CDR1 SGHAT and CDR2 FQNNGV.

The chain recombines TRBV9 with TRBJ1-1; 7 bases are a match to TRBD1. The V gene end was trimmed by 1 base and the J gene end by 3 bases; junction bases not matched to a gene: 9. This CDR3 has 16 residues. The germline V gene encodes CDR1 SGDLS and CDR2 YYNGEE. The CDR3 DNA reads as TGTGCCAGCAGCGTAAGGTTAGGGGGCTTGGACACTGAAGCTTTCTTT. Protein product: CASSVRLGGLDTEAFF.

This clone was recorded a few times. The rearrangement joins TRBV25-1 to TRBJ1-2; TRBD1 might be the D (5 bases). The CDR3 has 18 residues. Trimming took off 3 bases at V and 0 bases at J, with 20 bases between the two ends. Looked up from germline, CDR1 is MGHDK and CDR2 is SYGVNS. CDR3 residues: CASSEEGHFGGANYGYTF. CDR3 DNA: TGTGCCAGCAGTGAGGAGGGGCATTTCGGGGGAGCTAACTATGGCTACACCTTC.

V gene TRBV14 combines with J gene TRBJ1-1, with D unresolved. CDR1 and CDR2 from the germline V gene are SGHDN and FVKESK. The CDR3 has 13 amino acids. Trimming cost V 0 bases and J 8 bases, with 10 bases left between them. CDR3 amino acids: CASSQDGQWEAFF. CDR3 DNA sequence: TGTGCCAGCAGCCAAGATGGGCAGTGGGAAGCTTTCTTT.

This chain connects TRBV5-1 to TRBJ2-3; TRBD2 matches at 9 bases. V gave up 2 bases and J gave up 2 bases; unmatched junction bases: 3. CDR1 is SGHRS, CDR2 YFSETQ, per germline. The CDR3 runs to 15 residues. The CDR3 loop is CASSLAGGPTDTQYF. CDR3 sequence (DNA): TGCGCCAGCAGCTTAGCGGGGGGCCCCACAGATACGCAGTATTTT.

The gene calls are TRBV2 and TRBJ2-1, with TRBD1 identical over 7 bases. CDR1 SNHLY and CDR2 FYNNEI come from the germline V gene. This CDR3 spans 15 amino acids. Germline trimming cut 5 bases from V and 0 bases from J; bases unmatched to any gene: 4. The CDR3 loop is CASSSGTVSYNEQFF. The CDR3 DNA reads TGTGCCAGCAGTAGTGGGACAGTCTCCTACAATGAGCAGTTCTTC.

CDR3 DNA: TGTGCCAGCAGCCAGGGACAGAAAAATTTAGGCGATACGCAGTATTTT. The encoded protein is CASSQGQKNLGDTQYF. V gene TRBV7-9 combines with J gene TRBJ2-3, with 7 bases fitting TRBD1. V was pared by 5 bases and J by 6 bases, with 14 bases of the junction left unmatched. This CDR3 is 16 amino acids long. The germline gives CDR1 SEHNR, CDR2 FQNEAQ (reference sequence).

The rearrangement uses TRBV30 and TRBJ2-3; weak D call: TRBD2 (6 bases). The germline V and J ends were trimmed by 5 bases and 5 bases, with 17 bases remaining between them. Germline values: CDR1 GTSNPN, CDR2 SVGIG (reference sequence). This CDR3 contains 14 residues. The CDR3 DNA sequence: TGTGCCTGGTCCCTGGGGGGAAACGAAGATACGCAGTATTTT. Protein: CAWSLGGNEDTQYF.

This chain links TRBV10-3 with TRBJ2-5; TRBD1 matches at 7 bases. The CDR3 covers 16 residues. Germline V lookup: CDR1 ENHRY, CDR2 SYGVKD. V lost 5 bases, J lost 5 bases, and 14 bases stayed unmatched. The DNA of the CDR3 is TGTGCCATCAGTACCGATCGGTACCGACAGGGCGAGACCCAGTACTTC. It is translated as CAISTDRYRQGETQYF.

J is TRBJ2-2 and V is TRBV6-6, with TRBD2 matching 11 bases. V gave up 7 bases and J gave up 5 bases; unmatched junction bases: 6. Germline V lookup: CDR1 MNHNY, CDR2 SVGAGI (reference sequence). The CDR3 has 15 residues. The CDR3 is CASNQLAGVTGELFF. DNA for the CDR3: TGTGCCAGCAACCAACTAGCGGGAGTTACCGGGGAGCTGTTTTTT.

This chain connects TRBV27 to TRBJ2-3; D not certain. The CDR3 totals 14 residues. The germline CDR1 and CDR2 sequences are MNHEY and SMNVEV (reference sequence). Trimming removed 2 bases at V and 5 bases at J, with 11 bases between. The CDR3 nucleotides read TGTGCCAGCAGTTTAACGGGTGCGAGAGATACGCAGTATTTT. Translated: CASSLTGARDTQYF.

This chain joins TRBV30 and TRBJ1-1; a possible D gene is TRBD1 (5 bases). This CDR3 has 13 amino acids. Germline CDR1 and CDR2: GTSNPN and SVGIG (reference sequence). V was pared by 2 bases and J by 8 bases, with 15 bases between. The DNA of the CDR3 is TGTGCCTGGAGTTTAGACAGTGTTAAAGAAGCTTTCTTT. Encoded protein: CAWSLDSVKEAFF.

This clone was observed a handful of times. The chain couples TRBV15 to TRBJ1-1, with D hard to call. Germline CDR1 and CDR2: LNHNV and YYDKDF (reference sequence). Trimming removed 2 bases at V and 1 base at J, with 11 bases between. This CDR3 region has 15 residues. Here the CDR3 reads CATSRQESGNTEAFF. The CDR3 nucleotides read TGTGCCACCAGCAGACAGGAATCTGGGAACACTGAAGCTTTCTTT.

On this clone: A read error may account for a junction end that differs from germline. The chain combines TRBV28 with TRBJ2-7; possibly TRBD2 for D (6 bases). CDR1 and CDR2 from the germline V gene are MDHEN and SYDVKM. The CDR3 is 12 residues long. Written as DNA, the CDR3 is TGTGTCAGCAGTCCGGCGGGGTACGAGCAGTACTTC. Amino acid sequence: CVSSPAGYEQYF.

The rearrangement uses TRBV9 and TRBJ1-1; no reliable D call. The CDR3 is made up of 13 amino acids. V lost 3 bases, J lost 1 base, and 7 bases lay in between. Germline V gives CDR1 SGDLS, CDR2 YYNGEE. The CDR3 loop is CASSEAGNTEAFF. The CDR3 DNA is TGTGCCAGCAGCGAGGCAGGGAACACTGAAGCTTTCTTT.

The chain uses TRBV6-1 and TRBJ1-5; D perhaps matches TRBD1 (5 bases). Germline V gives CDR1 MNHNS, CDR2 SASEGT. This CDR3 spans 16 amino acids. Trimming removed 2 bases at V and 0 bases at J, with 11 bases between. The CDR3 DNA is TGTGCCAGCAGTGAACAGGGATTCTATAGCAATCAGCCCCAGCATTTT. Its translation is CASSEQGFYSNQPQHF.

V gene TRBV4-1 combines with J gene TRBJ1-5, with D tentatively TRBD1 (6 bases). Germline V lookup: CDR1 MGHRA, CDR2 YSYEKL. The CDR3 extends over 15 amino acids. V was pared by 2 bases and J by 8 bases, with 16 bases between. The CDR3, as DNA: TGCGCCAGCAGCCAAATCGACGCGCCAGGGGAGCCCCAGCATTTT. Its translation is CASSQIDAPGEPQHF.

This chain uses TRBV28 with TRBJ1-1, with 8 bases matching TRBD1. The ends lost 4 bases at V and 5 bases at J; junction bases unmatched: 9. Germline V gives CDR1 MDHEN, CDR2 SYDVKM. This CDR3 has 15 amino acids. CDR3 protein: CASSSYRGQGTEAFF. The CDR3 DNA is TGTGCCAGCAGTTCCTATCGAGGACAGGGAACTGAAGCTTTCTTT.

The chain combines TRBV30 with TRBJ1-1, with TRBD1 identical over 8 bases. CDR1 and CDR2 (germline): GTSNPN, SVGIG (reference sequence). The V and J ends lost 2 bases and 3 bases, in that order; junction bases with no gene match: 5. The length of the CDR3 is 14 residues. CDR3 nucleotide sequence: TGTGCCTGGAGTCCCCAGACAGGGGACACTGAAGCTTTCTTT. Translated: CAWSPQTGDTEAFF.